The source of this T cell receptor beta chain is a study of blood T cells in healthy people across ages. A word on this clonotype: Its antigen is as yet unknown.

CDR1 is SGDLS, CDR2 YYNGEE, per germline. V lost 3 bases and J lost 3; bases outside the gene matches: 6. This CDR3 is built from 15 residues. With a J-beta primer mix and a sample-barcoded 5' primer, a second PCR ran roughly 6 to 11 cycles. MiXCR, applied by TCRdb to the 5' RACE reads, yields one record per CDR3 protein. The sample yields hundreds of thousands of distinct CDR3 sequences, 40% to 60% seen once. Findings and caveats of the study: Per-million-T-cell TCR beta diversity fell roughly linearly with age. Higher diversity and more naive CD4+ cells were features of long-lived donors, compared to aged donors.

Peripheral blood samples of 9 to 10 milliliters were drawn from each donor. The chain uses TRBV9 and TRBJ2-7; 10 bases align to TRBD1. The sample comprised blood. This receptor was taken from a man younger than 40 in good health. In DNA form, the CDR3 reads TGTGCCAGCAGCGCCCGGGACAGGGGCTTCTACGAGCAGTACTTC. Its translation: CASSARDRGFYEQYF.